One and the same sample provided the 25 T cell receptor beta chains below, sequenced in a study of blood T cells in healthy people across ages. Combining a sample-barcoded 5' primer with a J-beta primer mix, a second PCR ran for about 7 to 12 cycles. TCRdb re-derived calls from the 5' RACE reads in MiXCR, one entry per CDR3 protein. The sample lists under 1,100,000 distinct CDR3 sequences; around 25% were seen once. These data are also associated with another study on T cells of mothers and their children.

The sample taken for sequencing was blood. The receptors shown here come from a girl under 10 years old in good health.

The rearrangement uses TRBV6-5 and TRBJ1-1; unclear D gene. V shed 5 bases and J shed 3 bases, with 10 bases lying between them. This CDR3 contains 13 residues. Germline CDR1 is MNHEY and CDR2 is SVGAGI. The CDR3 region is CASSGGRDTEAFF. In DNA, the CDR3 is TGTGCCAGCAGTGGAGGGCGGGACACTGAAGCTTTCTTT.

This rearrangement joins TRBV9 to TRBJ2-6, with 9 bases aligning to TRBD1. V gave up 3 bases and J gave up 10 bases; unmatched junction bases: 5. The CDR3 has 14 residues. Germline CDR1 and CDR2: SGDLS and YYNGEE. The CDR3 DNA is TGTGCCAGCAGCGGATACAGGGGGCTAAACGTCCTGACTTTC. Translating it yields CASSGYRGLNVLTF.

The chain has TRBV20-1 and TRBJ1-2, with 10 positions matching TRBD1. With V trimmed by 4 bases and J by 0 bases, 2 bases remained unmatched. This CDR3 is built from 14 residues. Germline V CDR1 and CDR2: DFQATT, SNEGSKA (reference sequence). The CDR3 region is CSATGQGANYGYTF. The CDR3 coding sequence is TGCAGTGCTACAGGACAGGGGGCTAACTATGGCTACACCTTC.

This clonotype came up a few times. The rearrangement links TRBV20-1 to TRBJ2-3; maybe TRBD2 (5 bases). The CDR3 covers 13 residues. V lost 7 bases and J 6 bases, leaving 17 bases between the germline ends. CDR1 and CDR2 from the germline V gene are DFQATT and SNEGSKA (reference sequence). The CDR3, as DNA: TGCAGTGGCACCCCGGAGGCACCGGATACGCAGTATTTT. As protein: CSGTPEAPDTQYF.

This rearrangement joins TRBV6-1 to TRBJ2-5, with TRBD1 matching over 11 bases. Judging by the DNA end, TRBJ2-7 fits better; the J call may be wrong. The CDR3 runs to 16 residues. The germline gives CDR1 MNHNS, CDR2 SASEGT. CDR3 DNA: TGTGCCACGACTGGACAGGGGGCTATGGATTTTAACGAGCAGTACTTC. Amino acid sequence: CATTGQGAMDFNEQYF.

CDR3 loop: CSVFTGKEGYEQYF. The CDR3 bases are TGCAGTGTTTTTACTGGTAAAGAAGGTTACGAGCAGTACTTC. The chain recombines TRBV20-1 with TRBJ2-5; D uncertain. The end of the DNA is better explained by TRBJ2-7, so the J call may be wrong. This CDR3 has 14 amino acids. The germline CDR1 and CDR2 sequences are DFQATT and SNEGSKA (reference sequence).

This rearrangement joins TRBV7-2 to TRBJ2-6, with D perhaps TRBD1 (6 bases). The CDR3 totals 17 residues. Trimming stripped 4 bases from V and 2 bases from J, with 15 bases between. Germline loops: CDR1 SGHTA, CDR2 FQGNSA. CDR3 in DNA: TGTGCCAGCAGCTCCCGTGGGGGCGAGGCTGGGGCCAACGTCCTGACTTTC. It is translated as CASSSRGGEAGANVLTF.

V usage is TRBV7-2 and J usage is TRBJ2-3, with TRBD2 matching over 11 bases. There are 16 residues in the CDR3. With V trimmed by 5 bases and J by 9 bases, 13 bases remained unmatched. CDR1 and CDR2 from the germline V gene are SGHTA and FQGNSA. The DNA for the CDR3 is TGTGCCAGCAGCCTCCGACTAGCGGGACCCCTTCTCACGCAGTATTTT. Protein: CASSLRLAGPLLTQYF.

This clonotype was detected a few times. The V and J genes are TRBV20-1 and TRBJ2-5, with no clear D. The CDR3 sequence is 14 residues long. Germline assignment: CDR1 DFQATT and CDR2 SNEGSKA (reference sequence). The ends were cut back, 6 bases at V and 3 bases at J, with 17 bases in the middle. The CDR3 here is CSAMAYTLKETQYF. Written as DNA, the CDR3 is TGCAGTGCCATGGCGTACACGTTAAAAGAGACCCAGTACTTC.

V and J are TRBV20-1 and TRBJ2-1; 11 nucleotides match TRBD2. Germline CDR1 DFQATT, CDR2 SNEGSKA (reference sequence). V trimming: 5 bases; J trimming: 6 bases; junction bases outside the gene matches: 3. CDR3 length: 13 residues. CDR3 protein: CSAPTSGSNEQFF. CDR3 sequence (DNA): TGCAGTGCTCCCACTAGCGGGAGCAATGAGCAGTTCTTC.

The gene calls are TRBV27 and TRBJ2-5, with 7 bases lining up with TRBD1. The germline CDR1 and CDR2 sequences are MNHEY and SMNVEV (reference sequence). The trim removed 5 bases at V and 3 bases at J, leaving 9 bases unmatched. The CDR3 has 15 residues. For the CDR3, the DNA is TGTGCCAGCAGTAACCCCCGTACAGGGGAAGAGACCCAGTACTTC. Protein product: CASSNPRTGEETQYF.

This clonotype was recorded at least ten times. The chain uses TRBV9 and TRBJ2-5; 9 positions match TRBD1. The J call may be faulty, since TRBJ2-7 better matches the DNA end. The V gene's germline CDR1 is SGDLS and CDR2 YYNGEE. The CDR3 consists of 14 residues. Here the CDR3 reads CASSAGTGLYEQYF. CDR3 DNA: TGTGCCAGCAGCGCCGGGACAGGGCTCTACGAGCAGTACTTC.

This clonotype has only a few counts. This rearrangement joins TRBV27 to TRBJ2-3, with 14 bases aligning to TRBD2. This CDR3 has 16 amino acids. Germline assignment: CDR1 MNHEY and CDR2 SMNVEV (reference sequence). The V and J ends lost 4 bases and 4 bases, in that order; junction bases with no gene match: 4. DNA for the CDR3: TGTGCCAGCAGTTCCCTGGGACTAGCGGGGGCAGATACGCAGTATTTT. This encodes CASSSLGLAGADTQYF.

The chain employs TRBV20-1 and TRBJ1-1; 9 bases map to TRBD1. Germline V CDR1 and CDR2: DFQATT, SNEGSKA (reference sequence). The CDR3 totals 13 residues. V was clipped by 5 bases and J by 5 bases; unmatched bases: 6. CDR3 DNA: TGCAGTGCTTCACAGACAGGGGGGACTGAAGCTTTCTTT. It translates to CSASQTGGTEAFF.

This clonotype came up a few times. J is TRBJ2-2 and V is TRBV24-1; 10 bases match TRBD2. The V gene end was trimmed by 1 base and the J gene end by 4 bases; junction bases not matched to a gene: 5. The CDR3 has 17 amino acids. Germline V gene lookup returns CDR1 KGHDR and CDR2 SFDVKD. CDR3 sequence: CATSDFVGTSVTGELFF. The DNA for the CDR3 is TGTGCCACCAGTGATTTTGTTGGGACTAGCGTCACCGGGGAGCTGTTTTTT.

This clonotype was counted only a few times. An end of the junction differs from the germline gene, which may be a read error. The chain links TRBV12-5 to TRBJ1-1; tentatively, D is TRBD1 (6 bases). The CDR3 extends over 14 amino acids. The V gene's germline CDR1 is LGHNT and CDR2 FRNRAP. Written as DNA, the CDR3 is TGTGCCAGTGGTCTGGGGGGGGCCAGGGTTGAAGCTTTCTTT. Residues: CASGLGGARVEAFF.

This clonotype was seen only a few times. The chain joins TRBV4-1 to TRBJ2-3; a weak D match, TRBD1 (5 bases). The V gene's germline CDR1 is MGHRA and CDR2 YSYEKL. This CDR3 has 14 residues. The ends were cut back, 5 bases at V and 0 bases at J, with 9 bases in the middle. The CDR3 is CASSKGESTDTQYF. The CDR3 DNA reads as TGCGCCAGCAGCAAAGGGGAAAGCACAGATACGCAGTATTTT.

The chain combines TRBV20-1 with TRBJ2-5; TRBD2 matches at 12 bases. The closer fit of TRBJ2-7 to the DNA end suggests the J call may be wrong. CDR3 size: 13 residues. Germline V lookup: CDR1 DFQATT, CDR2 SNEGSKA (reference sequence). CDR3 sequence reads: CSAWTSGVDEQYF. The CDR3 DNA sequence: TGCAGTGCTTGGACTAGCGGGGTCGACGAGCAGTACTTC.

Worth noting for this clonotype: The conserved phenylalanine or tryptophan normally closing the CDR3 is absent here, so this likely arose from a read error. The chain is built from TRBV5-1 and TRBJ2-5; 8 nucleotides line up with TRBD2. J lost 2 bases, V lost 4 bases, and 10 bases had no gene match. Germline V CDR1 and CDR2: SGHRS, YFSETQ. The CDR3 is 16 residues long. CDR3: CASSITSGYLQETQYL. The CDR3 DNA is TGCGCCAGCAGCATCACTAGCGGATACTTACAAGAGACCCAGTACCTC.

This clonotype has only a few counts. V gene TRBV11-2 combines with J gene TRBJ2-1; no firm D call. The CDR3 consists of 12 residues. Germline loops: CDR1 SGHAT, CDR2 FQNNGV. Trimming took off 5 bases at V and 7 bases at J, with 9 bases between the two ends. CDR3 sequence (DNA): TGTGCCAGCAGCCCTCGGGCGAATGAGCAGTTCTTC. Amino acid sequence: CASSPRANEQFF.

CDR3 nucleotides: TGCGCCAGCAGTCGCCGGGACTTAGACACCGGGGAGCTGTTTTTT. Protein sequence: CASSRRDLDTGELFF. J is TRBJ2-2 and V is TRBV4-1, with D perhaps TRBD2 (6 bases). The V end was cut by 6 bases, the J end by 3 bases, with 14 bases between. Per germline, CDR1 MGHRA and CDR2 YSYEKL. This CDR3 is 15 amino acids long.

This chain uses TRBV29-1 with TRBJ2-5; D is possibly TRBD1 (6 bases). Trimming took 6 bases from V and 5 from J, leaving 16 bases between them. Germline CDR1 and CDR2: SQVTM and ANQGSEA. The CDR3 extends over 13 amino acids. The CDR3 DNA sequence: TGCAGCGTGGGGGCGGTAGGTGGGGAGACCCAGTACTTC. Residues: CSVGAVGGETQYF.

The rearrangement links TRBV9 to TRBJ2-1; maybe TRBD2 (6 bases). From germline, CDR1 is SGDLS and CDR2 YYNGEE. The V end was cut by 3 bases, the J end by 8 bases, with 18 bases between. CDR3 length: 15 residues. The DNA of the CDR3 is TGTGCCAGCAGCGCGGGAATAGCGGTTTTTGATGAGCAGTTCTTC. Encoded protein: CASSAGIAVFDEQFF.

This clonotype was seen only a few times. The chain employs TRBV7-2 and TRBJ2-2; D is perhaps TRBD2 (6 bases). Germline V gene data show CDR1 as SGHTA and CDR2 as FQGNSA. V lost 2 bases and J lost 4, with 14 bases in between. The CDR3 runs 16 residues. The CDR3 DNA sequence: TGTGCCAGCAGCTTAATCGGCCTAGCGAGCACCGGGGAGCTGTTTTTT. Protein sequence: CASSLIGLASTGELFF.

The V gene is TRBV4-3, the J gene TRBJ2-5; either TRBD1 or TRBD2 may fit D (5 bases each). V was clipped by 0 bases and J by 1 base, with 9 bases between them. CDR1 and CDR2 (germline): LGHNA, YSLEER. The CDR3 is 15 amino acids. In DNA, the CDR3 is TGCGCCAGCAGCCAAGATTTCGGGGCCCAAGAGACCCAGTACTTC. Translated: CASSQDFGAQETQYF.